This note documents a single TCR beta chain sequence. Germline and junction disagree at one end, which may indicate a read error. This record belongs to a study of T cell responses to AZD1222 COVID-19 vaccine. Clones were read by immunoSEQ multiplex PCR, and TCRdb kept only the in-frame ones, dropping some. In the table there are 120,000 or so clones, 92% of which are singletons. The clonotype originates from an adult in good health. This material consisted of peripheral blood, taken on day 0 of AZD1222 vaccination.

The CDR3 region is CASRSRALNTEAFF. Written as DNA, the CDR3 is TGTGCCAGTCGATCCCGGGCCTTGAATACTGAAGCTTTCTTT. The rearrangement joins TRBV19 to TRBJ1-1, with D unresolved. CDR1 is LNHDA and CDR2 is SQIVND in the germline V gene (reference sequence). The CDR3 has 14 residues.